This T cell receptor (beta chain) emerged from a study of T-cell reconstitution after alpha-beta-depleted transplantation in children. V gave up 6 bases and J gave up 6 bases, with 8 bases separating them. Looked up from germline, CDR1 is MNHNY and CDR2 is SVGAGI (reference sequence). CDR3 size: 12 residues. Unique molecular identifiers were used to barcode this TCRbeta library. TCRdb re-called the PCR reads with MiXCR, one entry per CDR3 protein. This sample yields about 270,000 distinct CDR3 sequences, of which more than 8% are seen a single time; 10% belongs to the top ten. The source material was PBMCs from the stem cell graft donor, sampled from the stem cell graft. The V gene is TRBV6-6, the J gene TRBJ2-2, with D perhaps matching TRBD1 (6 bases). The clonotype comes from a human donor who donated a stem cell graft to a child with SCID. The DNA for the CDR3 is TGTGCCAGCAGACAGGGACCCGGGGAGCTGTTTTTT. Its translation is CASRQGPGELFF.